The subject of this entry is one T cell receptor (beta chain). What it recognizes is unknown. With 4 bases clipped from V and 9 bases from J, the junction kept 5 bases outside the gene matches. Germline CDR1 MNHEY, CDR2 SVGAGI. The CDR3 is made up of 14 amino acids. The entry originates in a study of T cell responses to AZD1222 COVID-19 vaccine. General observations from the study: Reportedly, nearly half of unique spike TCRs recognized epitopes outside B.1.351/B.1.1.7 mutations. Spike-spanning, vaccine-associated CD4 TCRs were dominant at 160-218 and 743-854. Researchers took repertoire samples only after the peak T cell response had come. Baseline serostatus was positive in only six AZD1222 recipients.

Clones were read by immunoSEQ multiplex PCR, and TCRdb kept only the in-frame ones, dropping some. The table includes roughly 120,000 clones, around 93% detected once. The TCR comes from an adult who received the AZD1222 COVID-19 vaccine. Specimen: peripheral blood, collected 28 days after the second AZD1222 dose. This rearrangement joins TRBV6-5 to TRBJ1-6; 8 bases agree with TRBD1. The CDR3 nucleotides read TGTGCCAGCAGTTTTACCGACAGGGGTTCACCCCTCCACTTT. It codes for CASSFTDRGSPLHF.